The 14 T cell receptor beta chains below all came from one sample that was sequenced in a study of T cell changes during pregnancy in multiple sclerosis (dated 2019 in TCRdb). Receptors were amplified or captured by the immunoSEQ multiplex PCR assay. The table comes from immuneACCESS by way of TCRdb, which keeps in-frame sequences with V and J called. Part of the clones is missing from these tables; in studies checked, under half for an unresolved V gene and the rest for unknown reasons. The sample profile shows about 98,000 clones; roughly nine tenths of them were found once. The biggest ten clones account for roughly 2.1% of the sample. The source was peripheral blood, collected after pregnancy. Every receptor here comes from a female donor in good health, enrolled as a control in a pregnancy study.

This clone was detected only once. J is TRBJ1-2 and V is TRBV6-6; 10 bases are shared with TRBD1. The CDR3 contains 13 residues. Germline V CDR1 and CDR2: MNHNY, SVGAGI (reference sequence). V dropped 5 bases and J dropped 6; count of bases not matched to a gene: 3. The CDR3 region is CASSPGQGDGYTF. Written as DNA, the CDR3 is TGTGCCAGCAGTCCCGGACAGGGGGATGGCTACACCTTC.

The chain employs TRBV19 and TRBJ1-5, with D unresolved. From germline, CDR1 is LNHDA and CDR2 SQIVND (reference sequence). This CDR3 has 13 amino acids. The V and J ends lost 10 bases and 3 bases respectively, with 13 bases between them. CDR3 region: CATSQVTNQPQHF. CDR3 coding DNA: TGTGCCACATCCCAGGTTACCAATCAGCCCCAGCATTTT.

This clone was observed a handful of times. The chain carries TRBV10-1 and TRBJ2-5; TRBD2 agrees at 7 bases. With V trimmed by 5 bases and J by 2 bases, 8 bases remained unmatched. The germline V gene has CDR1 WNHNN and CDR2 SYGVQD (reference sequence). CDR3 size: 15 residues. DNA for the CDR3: TGCGCCAGCAGTTCGTCACTAGCGCCACAAGAGACCCAGTACTTC. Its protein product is CASSSSLAPQETQYF.

CDR3 bases: TGTGCCAGGACCCCATTTGAGCGGGGGGACAGGGGCAACAATGAGCAGTTCTTC. Protein product: CARTPFERGDRGNNEQFF. This sequence joins TRBV19 and TRBJ2-1, with a tentative D call TRBD1 (10 bases). CDR3 length: 18 residues. The germline V gene has CDR1 LNHDA and CDR2 SQIVND (reference sequence). V lost 9 bases and J lost 5, with 29 bases in between.

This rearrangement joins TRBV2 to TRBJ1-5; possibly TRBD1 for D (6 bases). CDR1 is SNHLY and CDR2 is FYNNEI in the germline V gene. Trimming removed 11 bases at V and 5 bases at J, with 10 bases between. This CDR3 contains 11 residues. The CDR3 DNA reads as TGTGCCGGGGGCATAGATCAGCCCCAGCATTTT. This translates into CAGGIDQPQHF.

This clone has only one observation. The CDR3 sequence: CASSPNNQPQHF. DNA for the CDR3: TGTGCCAGCAGCCCAAACAATCAGCCCCAGCATTTT. The V and J genes are TRBV7-9 and TRBJ1-5, with D unclear. Trimming cost V 5 bases and J 3 bases, with 5 bases left between them. CDR1 SEHNR and CDR2 FQNEAQ come from the germline V gene (reference sequence). This CDR3 comprises 12 residues.

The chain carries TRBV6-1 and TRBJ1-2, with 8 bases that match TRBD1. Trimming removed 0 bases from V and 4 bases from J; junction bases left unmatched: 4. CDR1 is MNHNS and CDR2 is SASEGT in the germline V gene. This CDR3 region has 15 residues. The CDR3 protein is CASSEAGQVRYGYTF. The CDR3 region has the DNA TGTGCCAGCAGTGAAGCGGGACAGGTTCGCTATGGCTACACCTTC.

In nucleotides, the CDR3 is TGTGCCAGCAGGAAGACCTCCGACAGCTCGAACACCGGGGAGCTGTTTTTT. Translated, it gives CASRKTSDSSNTGELFF. The chain is built from TRBV27 and TRBJ2-2, with a weak D call TRBD1 (5 bases). V lost 6 bases to trimming and J lost 0 bases, with 17 bases between them. CDR3 size: 17 residues. Germline values: CDR1 MNHEY, CDR2 SMNVEV (reference sequence).

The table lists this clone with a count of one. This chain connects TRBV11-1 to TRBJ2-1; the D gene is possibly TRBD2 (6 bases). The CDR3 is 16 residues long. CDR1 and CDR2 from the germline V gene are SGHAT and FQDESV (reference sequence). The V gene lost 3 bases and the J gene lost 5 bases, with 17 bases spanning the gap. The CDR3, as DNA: TGTGCCAGCAGCTTTAGGGGACTTAGACCTAACAATGAGCAGTTCTTC. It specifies CASSFRGLRPNNEQFF.

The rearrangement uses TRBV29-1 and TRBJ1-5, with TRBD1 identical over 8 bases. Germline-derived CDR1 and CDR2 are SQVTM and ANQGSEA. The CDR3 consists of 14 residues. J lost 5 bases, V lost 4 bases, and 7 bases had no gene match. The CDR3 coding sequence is TGCAGCGTTGTCGGCAGGGGGCAAGATCAGCCCCAGCATTTT. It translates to CSVVGRGQDQPQHF.

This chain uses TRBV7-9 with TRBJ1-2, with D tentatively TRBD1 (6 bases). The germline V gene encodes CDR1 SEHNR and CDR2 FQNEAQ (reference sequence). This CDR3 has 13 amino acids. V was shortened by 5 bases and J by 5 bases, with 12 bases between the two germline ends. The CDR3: CASSAEQGYGYTF. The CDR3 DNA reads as TGTGCCAGCAGCGCGGAGCAGGGGTATGGCTACACCTTC. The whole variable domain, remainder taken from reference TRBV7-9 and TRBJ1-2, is DTGVSQNPRHKITKRGQNVTFRCDPISEHNRLYWYRQTLGQGPEFLTYFQNEAQLEKSRLLSDRFSAERPKGSFSTLEIQRTEQGDSAMYLCASSAEQGYGYTFGSGTRLTVV.

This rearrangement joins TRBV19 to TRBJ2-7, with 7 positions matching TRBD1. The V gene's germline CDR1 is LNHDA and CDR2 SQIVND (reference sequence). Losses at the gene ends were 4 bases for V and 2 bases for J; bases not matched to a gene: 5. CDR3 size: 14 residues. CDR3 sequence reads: CASSKTGDTYEQYF. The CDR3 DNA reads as TGTGCCAGTAGTAAAACAGGGGATACCTACGAGCAGTACTTC. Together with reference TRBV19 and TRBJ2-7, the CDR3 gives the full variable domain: DGGITQSPKYLFRKEGQNVTLSCEQNLNHDAMYWYRQDPGQGLRLIYYSQIVNDFQKGDIAEGYSVSREKKESFPLTVTSAQKNPTAFYLCASSKTGDTYEQYFGPGTRLTVT.

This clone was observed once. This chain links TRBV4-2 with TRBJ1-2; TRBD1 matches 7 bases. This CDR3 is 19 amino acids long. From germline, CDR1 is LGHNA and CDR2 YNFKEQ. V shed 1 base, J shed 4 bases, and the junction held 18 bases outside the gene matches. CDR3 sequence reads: CASSQVSLDKGTAIYGYTF. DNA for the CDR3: TGTGCCAGCAGCCAAGTGTCTCTCGATAAAGGGACAGCTATCTATGGCTACACCTTC.

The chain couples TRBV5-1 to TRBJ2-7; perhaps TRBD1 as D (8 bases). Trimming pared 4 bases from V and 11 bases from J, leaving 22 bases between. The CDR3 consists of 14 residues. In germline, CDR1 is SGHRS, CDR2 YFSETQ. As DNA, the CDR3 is TGCGCCAGCAGCGAGGACAGGGAGGGGTCGATGAAGTACTTC. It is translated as CASSEDREGSMKYF.